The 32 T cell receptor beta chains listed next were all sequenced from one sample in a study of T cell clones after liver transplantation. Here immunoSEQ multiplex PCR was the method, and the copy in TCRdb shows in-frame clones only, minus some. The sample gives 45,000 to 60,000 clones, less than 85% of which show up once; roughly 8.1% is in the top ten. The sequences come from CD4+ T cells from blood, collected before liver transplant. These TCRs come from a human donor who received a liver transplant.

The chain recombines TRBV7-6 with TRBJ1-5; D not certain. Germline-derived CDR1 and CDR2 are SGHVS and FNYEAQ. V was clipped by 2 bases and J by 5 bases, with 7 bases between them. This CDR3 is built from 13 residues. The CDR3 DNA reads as TGTGCCAGCAGCTTAAAAGGCGATCAGCCCCAGCATTTT. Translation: CASSLKGDQPQHF.

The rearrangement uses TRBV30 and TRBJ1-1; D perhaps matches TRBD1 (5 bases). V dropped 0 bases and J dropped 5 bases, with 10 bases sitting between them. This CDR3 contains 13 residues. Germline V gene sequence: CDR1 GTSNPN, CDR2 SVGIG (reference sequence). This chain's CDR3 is CAWSVKGLTEAFF. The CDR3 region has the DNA TGTGCCTGGAGTGTGAAGGGACTAACTGAAGCTTTCTTT.

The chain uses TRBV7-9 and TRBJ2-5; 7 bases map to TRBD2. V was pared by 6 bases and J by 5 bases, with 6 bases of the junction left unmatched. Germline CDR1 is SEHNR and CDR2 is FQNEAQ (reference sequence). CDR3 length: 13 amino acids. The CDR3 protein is CASSPRGEETQYF. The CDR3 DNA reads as TGTGCCAGCAGTCCTCGGGGGGAGGAGACCCAGTACTTC.

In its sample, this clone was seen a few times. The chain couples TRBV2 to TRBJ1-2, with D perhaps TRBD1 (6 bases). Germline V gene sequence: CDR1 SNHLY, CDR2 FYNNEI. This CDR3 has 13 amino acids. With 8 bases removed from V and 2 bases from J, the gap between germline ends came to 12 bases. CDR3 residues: CASAGDRNYGYTF. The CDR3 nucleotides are TGTGCCAGCGCTGGCGACAGGAACTATGGCTACACCTTC.

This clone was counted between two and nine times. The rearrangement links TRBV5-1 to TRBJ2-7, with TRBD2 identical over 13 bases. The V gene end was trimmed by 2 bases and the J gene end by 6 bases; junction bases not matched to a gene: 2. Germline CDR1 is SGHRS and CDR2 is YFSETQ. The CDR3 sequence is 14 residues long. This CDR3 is CASSFGTSGTEQYF. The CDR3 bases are TGCGCCAGCAGCTTCGGGACTAGCGGGACCGAGCAGTACTTC.

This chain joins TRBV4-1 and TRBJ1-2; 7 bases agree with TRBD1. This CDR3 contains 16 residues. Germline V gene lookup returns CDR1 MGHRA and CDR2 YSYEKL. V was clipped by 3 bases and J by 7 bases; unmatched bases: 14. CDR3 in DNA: TGCGCCAGCAGCCAGAGTGAAACAGGGGTTAGTCGTGGCTACACCTTC. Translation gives CASSQSETGVSRGYTF.

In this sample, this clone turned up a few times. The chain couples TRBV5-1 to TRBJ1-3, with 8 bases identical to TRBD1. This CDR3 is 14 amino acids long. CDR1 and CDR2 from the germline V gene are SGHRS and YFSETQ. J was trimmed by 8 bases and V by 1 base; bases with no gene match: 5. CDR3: CASSLRQGADTIYF. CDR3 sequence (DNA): TGCGCCAGCAGCTTGAGGCAGGGGGCCGACACCATATATTTT.

In nucleotides, the CDR3 is TGTGCCAGCTCACCAAGGGGACAGGGGTTAAGACAAGAGACCCAGTACTTC. It codes for CASSPRGQGLRQETQYF. The chain links TRBV18 to TRBJ2-5, with 10 bases lining up with TRBD1. Germline CDR1 and CDR2: KGHSH and LQKENI. V lost 2 bases to trimming and J lost 2 bases; unmatched junction nucleotides: 8. The CDR3 is made up of 17 amino acids.

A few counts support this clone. The CDR3: CASSLDRLGEQFF. CDR3 nucleotide sequence: TGTGCCAGCAGCTTAGATCGTTTGGGTGAGCAGTTCTTC. V gene TRBV11-2 combines with J gene TRBJ2-1; D gene uncertain. Trimming shortened V by 0 bases and J by 9 bases, and 9 bases separated the two germline ends. This CDR3 contains 13 residues. Germline CDR1 reads SGHAT; CDR2 reads FQNNGV.

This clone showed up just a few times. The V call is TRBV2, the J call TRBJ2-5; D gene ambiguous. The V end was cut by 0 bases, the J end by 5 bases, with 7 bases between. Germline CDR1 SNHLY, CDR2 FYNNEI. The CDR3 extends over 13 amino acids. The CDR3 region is CASSEAYTETQYF. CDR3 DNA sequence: TGTGCCAGCAGTGAAGCCTACACGGAGACCCAGTACTTC.

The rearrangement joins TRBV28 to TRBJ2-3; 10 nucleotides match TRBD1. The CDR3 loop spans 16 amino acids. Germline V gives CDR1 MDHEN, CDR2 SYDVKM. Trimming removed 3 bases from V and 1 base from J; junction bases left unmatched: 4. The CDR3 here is CASSFPGTGGTDTQYF. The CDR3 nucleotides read TGTGCCAGCAGTTTCCCCGGGACAGGGGGCACAGATACGCAGTATTTT.

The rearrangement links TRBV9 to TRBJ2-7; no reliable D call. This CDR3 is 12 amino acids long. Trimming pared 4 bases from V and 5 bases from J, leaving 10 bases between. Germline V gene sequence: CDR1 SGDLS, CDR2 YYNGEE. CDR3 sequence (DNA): TGTGCCAGCAGCCAAGCTATGGACGAGCAGTACTTC. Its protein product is CASSQAMDEQYF.

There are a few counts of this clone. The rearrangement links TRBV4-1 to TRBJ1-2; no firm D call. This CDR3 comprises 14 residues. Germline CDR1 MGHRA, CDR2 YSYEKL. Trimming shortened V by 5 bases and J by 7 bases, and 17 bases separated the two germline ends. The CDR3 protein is CASSYLAGPGGYTF. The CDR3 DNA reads TGCGCCAGCAGCTATCTTGCCGGACCTGGTGGCTACACCTTC.

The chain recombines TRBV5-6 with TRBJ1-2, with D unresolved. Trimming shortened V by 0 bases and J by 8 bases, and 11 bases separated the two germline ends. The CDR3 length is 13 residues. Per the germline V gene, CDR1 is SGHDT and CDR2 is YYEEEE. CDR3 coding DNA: TGTGCCAGCAGCTTGGTAGGAGGGTCCGGCTACACCTTC. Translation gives CASSLVGGSGYTF.

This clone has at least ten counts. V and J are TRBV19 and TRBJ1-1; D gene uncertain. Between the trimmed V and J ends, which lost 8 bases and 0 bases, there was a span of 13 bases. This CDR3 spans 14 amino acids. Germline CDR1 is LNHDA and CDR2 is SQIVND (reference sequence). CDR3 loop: CASRTPAMNTEAFF. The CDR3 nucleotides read TGTGCCAGTCGCACCCCGGCAATGAACACTGAAGCTTTCTTT.

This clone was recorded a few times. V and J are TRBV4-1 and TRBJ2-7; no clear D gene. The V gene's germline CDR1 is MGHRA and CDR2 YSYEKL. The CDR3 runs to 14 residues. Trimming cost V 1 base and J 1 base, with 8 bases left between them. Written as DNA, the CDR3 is TGCGCCAGCAGCCAAGGTTTCGAATCCTACGAGCAGTACTTC. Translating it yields CASSQGFESYEQYF.

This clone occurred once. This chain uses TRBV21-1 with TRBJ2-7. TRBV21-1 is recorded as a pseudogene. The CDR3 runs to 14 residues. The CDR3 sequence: CASSKARPSYEQYF. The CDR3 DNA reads TGTGCCAGCAGCAAAGCTCGCCCCTCCTACGAGCAGTACTTC.

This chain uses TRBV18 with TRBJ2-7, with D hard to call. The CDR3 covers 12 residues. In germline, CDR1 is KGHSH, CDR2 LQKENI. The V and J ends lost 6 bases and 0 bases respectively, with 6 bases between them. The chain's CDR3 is CASSLSSYEQYF. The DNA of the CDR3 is TGTGCCAGCTCCCTGAGCTCCTACGAGCAGTACTTC. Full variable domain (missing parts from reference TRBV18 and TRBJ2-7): NAGVMQNPRHLVRRRGQEARLRCSPMKGHSHVYWYRQLPEEGLKFMVYLQKENIIDESGMPKERFSAEFPKEGPSILRIQQVVRGDSAAYFCASSLSSYEQYFGPGTRLTVT.

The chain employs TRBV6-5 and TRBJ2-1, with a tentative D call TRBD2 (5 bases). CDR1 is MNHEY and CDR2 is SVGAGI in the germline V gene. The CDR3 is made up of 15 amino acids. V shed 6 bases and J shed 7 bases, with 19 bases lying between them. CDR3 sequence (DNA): TGTGCCAGCAGCCGGGGTGGAGGAAGTTGGAATGAGCAGTTCTTC. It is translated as CASSRGGGSWNEQFF.

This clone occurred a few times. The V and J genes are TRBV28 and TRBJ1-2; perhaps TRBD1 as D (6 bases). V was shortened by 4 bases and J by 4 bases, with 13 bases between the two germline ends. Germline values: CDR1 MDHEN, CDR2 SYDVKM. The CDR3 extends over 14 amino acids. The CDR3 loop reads CASSSTGGAYGYTF. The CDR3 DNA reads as TGTGCCAGCAGTTCCACTGGGGGGGCCTATGGCTACACCTTC.

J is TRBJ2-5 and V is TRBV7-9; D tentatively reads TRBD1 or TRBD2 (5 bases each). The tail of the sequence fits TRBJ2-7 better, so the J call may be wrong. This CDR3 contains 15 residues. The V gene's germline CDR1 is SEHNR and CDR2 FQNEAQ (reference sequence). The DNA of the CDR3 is TGTGCCAGCAGTTTTCGTATAGGGGACGGGGACGAGCAGTACTTC. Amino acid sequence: CASSFRIGDGDEQYF.

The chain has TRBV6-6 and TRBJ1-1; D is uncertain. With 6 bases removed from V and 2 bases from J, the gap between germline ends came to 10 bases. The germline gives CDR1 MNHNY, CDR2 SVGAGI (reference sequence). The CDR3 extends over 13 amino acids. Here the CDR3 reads CASRVRPNTEAFF. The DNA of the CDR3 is TGTGCCAGCAGGGTACGGCCCAACACTGAAGCTTTCTTT.

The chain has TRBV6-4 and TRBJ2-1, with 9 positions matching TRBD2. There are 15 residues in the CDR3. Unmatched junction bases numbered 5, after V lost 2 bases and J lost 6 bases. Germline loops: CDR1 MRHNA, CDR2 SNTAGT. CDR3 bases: TGTGCCAGCAGTGACCCCGGGACTAGCATCAATGAGCAGTTCTTC. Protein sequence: CASSDPGTSINEQFF.

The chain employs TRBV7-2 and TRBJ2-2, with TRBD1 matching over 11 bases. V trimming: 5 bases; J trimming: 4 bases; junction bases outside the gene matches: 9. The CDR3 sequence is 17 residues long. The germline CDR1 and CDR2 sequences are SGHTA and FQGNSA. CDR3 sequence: CASSPRTGGDFTGELFF. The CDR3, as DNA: TGTGCCAGCAGCCCTAGGACAGGGGGCGACTTCACCGGGGAGCTGTTTTTT.

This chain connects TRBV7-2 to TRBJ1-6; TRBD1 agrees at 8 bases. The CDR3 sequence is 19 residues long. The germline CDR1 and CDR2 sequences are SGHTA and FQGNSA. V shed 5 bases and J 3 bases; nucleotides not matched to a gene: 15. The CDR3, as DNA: TGTGCCAGCAGCGTAACAGGGGGAGACAACCACAACTATAATTCACCCCTCCACTTT. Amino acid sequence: CASSVTGGDNHNYNSPLHF.

The CDR3 bases are TGTGCCAGCAGCTTAGGGGTTAATGAAAAACTGTTTTTT. It is translated as CASSLGVNEKLFF. The chain links TRBV7-2 to TRBJ1-4; D is unresolved. Germline loops: CDR1 SGHTA, CDR2 FQGNSA. V was pared by 1 base and J by 4 bases, with 4 bases between. The CDR3 runs to 13 residues. Combining the CDR3 with reference TRBV7-2 and TRBJ1-4 gives the whole variable domain GAGVSQSPSNKVTEKGKDVELRCDPISGHTALYWYRQSLGQGLEFLIYFQGNSAPDKSGLPSDRFSAERTGGSVSTLTIQRTQQEDSAVYLCASSLGVNEKLFFGSGTQLSVL.

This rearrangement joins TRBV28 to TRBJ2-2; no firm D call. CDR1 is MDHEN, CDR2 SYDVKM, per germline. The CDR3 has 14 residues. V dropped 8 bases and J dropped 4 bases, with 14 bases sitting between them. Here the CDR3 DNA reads TGTGCCAGCGTTCCGAGGCCATTCACCGGGGAGCTGTTTTTT. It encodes CASVPRPFTGELFF.

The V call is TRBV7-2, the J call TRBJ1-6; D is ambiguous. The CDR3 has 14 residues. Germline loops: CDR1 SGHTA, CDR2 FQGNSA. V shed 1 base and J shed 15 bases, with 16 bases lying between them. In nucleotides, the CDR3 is TGTGCCAGCAGCTTAGTCCCGGCACAGCACTTCCTCCACTTT. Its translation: CASSLVPAQHFLHF.

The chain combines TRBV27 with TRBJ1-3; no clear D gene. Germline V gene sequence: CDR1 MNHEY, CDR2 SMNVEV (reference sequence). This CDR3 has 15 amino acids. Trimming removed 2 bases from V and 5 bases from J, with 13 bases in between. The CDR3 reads CASSLRRSLRNTIYF. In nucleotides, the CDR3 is TGTGCCAGCAGTTTAAGGAGGTCACTAAGAAACACCATATATTTT.

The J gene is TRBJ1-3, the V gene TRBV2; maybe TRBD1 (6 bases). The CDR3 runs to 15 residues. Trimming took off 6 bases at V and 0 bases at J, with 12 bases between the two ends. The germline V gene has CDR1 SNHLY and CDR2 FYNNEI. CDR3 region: CASRMGQASGNTIYF. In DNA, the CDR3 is TGTGCCAGCAGAATGGGACAAGCCTCTGGAAACACCATATATTTT.

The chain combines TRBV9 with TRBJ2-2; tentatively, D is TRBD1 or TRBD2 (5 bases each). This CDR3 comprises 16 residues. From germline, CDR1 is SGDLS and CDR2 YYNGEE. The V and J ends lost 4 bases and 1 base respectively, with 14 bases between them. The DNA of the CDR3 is TGTGCCAGCAGCATAACCGGGACGGTGAACACCGGGGAGCTGTTTTTT. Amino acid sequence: CASSITGTVNTGELFF.

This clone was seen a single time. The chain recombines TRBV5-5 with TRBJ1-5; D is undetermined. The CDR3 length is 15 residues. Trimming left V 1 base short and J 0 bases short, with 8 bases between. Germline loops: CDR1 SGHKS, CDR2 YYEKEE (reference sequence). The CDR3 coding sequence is TGTGCCAGCAGCTTGAGTAGTAATAGCAATCAGCCCCAGCATTTT. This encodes CASSLSSNSNQPQHF.